Sequencing of this T cell receptor (beta chain) was carried out in a study of CD8+ T cells in alopecia areata. The wider study: It was oral tofacitinib, at 5 to 10 mg twice daily, that treated patients received. Study conclusions and caveats: Scalp clonality, along with expanded CD8+ clones among the top 100, was significantly decreased by tofacitinib. Affected scalp, especially in alopecia totalis/universalis, had a higher clonality than normal scalp did.

For this clone: Its antigen is not known.

Following extraction, RNA underwent reverse transcription to cDNA, which served as the sequencing template. Profiled with immunoSEQ multiplex PCR; TCRdb holds only in-frame clones, not every one. This table holds fewer than 150,000 clones, 50% to 75% found once. The treatment: oral pan-JAK inhibitor, 5-10 mg twice daily. Sampling of alopecia areata patients yielded lesional scalp punch biopsies as well as peripheral blood. There are 14 residues in the CDR3. J lost 5 bases, V lost 3 bases, and 6 bases had no gene match. Germline V gives CDR1 SGDLS, CDR2 YYNGEE. Source: CD8+ T cells sorted from blood, taken at week 4, from a patient treated with tofacitinib. The sequence was collected from a human donor with alopecia areata. V usage is TRBV9 and J usage is TRBJ2-7, with 9 bases fitting TRBD1. CDR3 sequence: CASSEGDRAHEQYF. The CDR3 DNA sequence: TGTGCCAGCAGCGAGGGGGACAGGGCCCACGAGCAGTACTTC.